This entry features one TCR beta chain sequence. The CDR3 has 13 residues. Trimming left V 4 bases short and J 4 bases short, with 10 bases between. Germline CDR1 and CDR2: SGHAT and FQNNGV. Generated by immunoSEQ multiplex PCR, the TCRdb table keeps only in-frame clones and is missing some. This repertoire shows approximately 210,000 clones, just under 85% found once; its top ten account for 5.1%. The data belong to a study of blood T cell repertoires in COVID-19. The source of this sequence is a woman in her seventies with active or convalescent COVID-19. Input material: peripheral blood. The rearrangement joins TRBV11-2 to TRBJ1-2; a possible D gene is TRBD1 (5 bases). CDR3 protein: CASSSQGLYGYTF. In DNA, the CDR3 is TGTGCCAGCAGCTCCCAGGGCCTCTATGGCTACACCTTC.